A selection of T cell receptor beta chains follows, all from one sample in a study of blood T cell repertoires in COVID-19. Using immunoSEQ multiplex PCR, the repertoire was profiled, and TCRdb retains in-frame clones only, with some absent. This table holds 84,000 or so clones, about 83% found once. Sequencing used peripheral blood. These receptors came from a man aged 70 or older with COVID-19, enrolled during active disease. Each CDR3 is given with its conserved first and last residue. Fields, in order: J gene, D gene, CDR3 length, clone size, V gene, CDR3 protein, CDR3 DNA. D genes are given only for firm matches. A clone size is listed for some rows: how often the clone was seen (once, few, many), or a class if it is expanded.

TRBJ1-6	-	15	-	TRBV6-1	CASSELFGNHSPLHF	TGTGCCAGCAGTGAACTATTCGGGAACCATTCACCCCTCCACTTT
TRBJ2-1	TRBD2	16	-	TRBV19	CASRPLGTSGGVEQFF	TGTGCCAGTAGGCCTCTTGGGACTAGCGGGGGGGTAGAGCAGTTCTTC
TRBJ2-3	TRBD1	15	-	TRBV7-6	CASSFGQGDTDTQYF	TGTGCCAGCAGTTTTGGACAGGGAGACACAGATACGCAGTATTTT
TRBJ1-2	-	13	-	TRBV12-3/TRBV12-4	CASNPTGMSGYTF	TGTGCCAGCAACCCGACAGGAATGAGTGGCTACACCTTC
TRBJ1-4	-	14	many	TRBV19	CASSKAGTNEKLFF	TGTGCCAGCAGTAAGGCAGGGACTAATGAAAAACTGTTTTTT
TRBJ1-2	-	14	-	TRBV5-4	CASSLEWDSGGYTF	TGTGCCAGCAGCTTGGAGTGGGACTCGGGAGGCTACACCTTC
TRBJ2-1	TRBD1	16	-	TRBV18	CASSPPGQGARNEQFF	TGTGCCAGCTCACCACCGGGACAGGGGGCAAGGAATGAGCAGTTCTTC
TRBJ2-3	TRBD1	17	-	TRBV6-1	CASSEGRTGANTDTQYF	TGTGCCAGCAGTGAAGGACGGACAGGGGCTAACACAGATACGCAGTATTTT
TRBJ2-7	-	15	-	TRBV7-2	CASSPPGLEVYEQYF	TGTGCCAGCAGCCCCCCAGGACTTGAAGTCTACGAGCAGTACTTC
TRBJ1-1	TRBD1	15	-	TRBV28	CASRGGTGVSAEAFF	TGTGCCAGCAGGGGCGGGACAGGGGTGTCTGCTGAAGCTTTCTTT
TRBJ2-7	TRBD2	17	-	TRBV28	CASSPSGTSGSLKEQYF	TGTGCCAGCAGTCCCTCCGGGACTAGCGGGAGTCTGAAGGAGCAGTACTTC
TRBJ1-2	TRBD1	17	-	TRBV5-4	CASRLTGGALFDYGYTF	TGTGCCAGCAGGCTAACAGGGGGGGCATTGTTTGACTATGGCTACACCTTC
TRBJ2-7	-	14	-	TRBV24-1	CATSDSTGSSEQYF	TGTGCCACCAGTGATTCGACAGGTTCCAGCGAGCAGTACTTC
TRBJ2-5	-	15	once	TRBV11-2	CASSLVSRSQETQYF	TGTGCCAGCAGCTTAGTGTCCAGGTCTCAAGAGACCCAGTACTTC
TRBJ1-1	-	14	-	TRBV6-5	CASRSDRLHTEAFF	TGTGCCAGCAGATCGGACAGACTGCACACTGAAGCTTTCTTT
TRBJ2-2	-	14	once	TRBV19	CASSIGQNTGELFF	TGTGCCAGTAGTATCGGACAGAACACCGGGGAGCTGTTTTTT
TRBJ2-7	-	16	-	TRBV6-1	CASSVAHWRVDYEQYF	TGTGCCAGCAGTGTTGCTCACTGGAGGGTTGACTACGAGCAGTACTTC
TRBJ2-1	-	13	-	TRBV29-1	CSVGQRIYNEQFF	TGCAGCGTTGGGCAGCGAATTTACAATGAGCAGTTCTTC
TRBJ2-7	-	15	-	TRBV29-1	CSVEKKERQSYEQYF	TGCAGCGTTGAGAAAAAGGAGCGGCAGAGCTACGAGCAGTACTTC
TRBJ2-7	TRBD1	16	-	TRBV5-3	CARSQPRDRKSYEQYF	TGTGCCAGAAGCCAACCCCGGGACAGAAAAAGCTACGAGCAGTACTTC
TRBJ2-7	-	14	once	TRBV13	CASSLGRQAYEQYF	TGTGCCAGCAGCTTAGGGAGACAGGCCTACGAGCAGTACTTC
TRBJ2-2	-	13	-	TRBV7-9	CASSLGPTGELFF	TGTGCCAGCAGCTTAGGGCCCACCGGGGAGCTGTTTTTT
TRBJ1-1	TRBD1	14	-	TRBV28	CASSTRQGRTEAFF	TGTGCCAGCAGTACCCGACAGGGTCGGACTGAAGCTTTCTTT
TRBJ2-7	-	12	-	TRBV29-1	CSVDAGDYEQYF	TGCAGCGTTGATGCCGGGGACTACGAGCAGTACTTC
TRBJ2-7	-	14	-	TRBV7-9	CASSFSRSSYEQYF	TGTGCCAGCAGCTTTAGTAGGAGCTCCTACGAGCAGTACTTC
TRBJ2-1	TRBD1	16	-	TRBV5-1	CASSRNTGGGYNEQFF	TGCGCCAGCAGCCGCAACACAGGGGGCGGCTACAATGAGCAGTTCTTC
TRBJ2-2	TRBD2	15	-	TRBV7-2	CASSPQRGNTGELFF	TGTGCCAGCAGCCCACAGCGGGGGAACACCGGGGAGCTGTTTTTT
TRBJ2-7	TRBD1	15	-	TRBV28	CASKPRTGGSYEQYF	TGTGCCAGCAAACCCCGGACAGGGGGCTCCTACGAGCAGTACTTC
TRBJ1-2	TRBD1	14	-	TRBV9	CASSARDRAYGYTF	TGTGCCAGCAGCGCCCGGGACAGGGCTTATGGCTACACCTTC
TRBJ2-1	TRBD2	16	-	TRBV14	CASTRLAESSYNEQFF	TGTGCCAGCACCCGACTAGCGGAGAGCTCCTACAATGAGCAGTTCTTC
TRBJ1-2	TRBD1	16	-	TRBV24-1	CATSDFRAGGNYGYTF	TGTGCCACCAGTGATTTTAGGGCAGGGGGCAACTATGGCTACACCTTC
TRBJ2-4	TRBD2	19	-	TRBV3-1/TRBV3-2	CASSPHRLAGVFRENIQYF	TGTGCCAGCAGCCCCCATAGGCTAGCGGGAGTTTTTAGAGAAAACATTCAGTACTTC
TRBJ2-1	TRBD2	16	-	TRBV5-1	CASSFSGVAGGREQFF	TGCGCCAGCAGCTTCTCCGGAGTAGCGGGGGGGCGTGAGCAGTTCTTC
TRBJ1-5	TRBD1	19	once	TRBV3-1/TRBV3-2	CASSPIAPKQGAGDQPQHF	TGTGCCAGCAGCCCTATAGCGCCGAAACAGGGGGCCGGCGATCAGCCCCAGCATTTT
TRBJ1-1	-	12	few	TRBV28	CASTRWATEAFF	TGTGCAAGCACGAGATGGGCCACTGAAGCTTTCTTT
TRBJ1-5	-	15	-	TRBV19	CASSLQVKGHQPQHF	TGTGCCAGTAGTTTACAGGTGAAGGGCCATCAGCCCCAGCATTTT
TRBJ1-5	-	17	-	TRBV7-2	CASSLDPLRGTGQPQHF	TGTGCCAGCAGCTTAGACCCCCTAAGGGGCACGGGTCAGCCCCAGCATTTT
TRBJ1-1	-	14	-	TRBV28	CASSKLTGPSGAFF	TGTGCCAGCAGTAAACTGACAGGACCCTCTGGGGCTTTCTTT
TRBJ2-7	-	14	few	TRBV7-2	CASSLLPTVYEQYF	TGTGCCAGCAGCTTACTCCCCACAGTTTACGAGCAGTACTTC
TRBJ1-4	-	15	-	TRBV7-3	CASSLRGATNEKLFF	TGTGCCAGCAGCTTAAGGGGAGCGACTAATGAAAAACTGTTTTTT
TRBJ2-7	TRBD1	15	once	TRBV6-5	CASSYSRQGAYEQYF	TGTGCCAGCAGTTACTCGCGGCAGGGGGCCTACGAGCAGTACTTC
TRBJ1-1	-	14	-	TRBV7-2	CASSLGRTYTEAFF	TGTGCCAGCAGCTTAGGACGGACTTACACTGAAGCTTTCTTT
TRBJ1-4	TRBD1	17	-	TRBV6-1	CASSERTGGPTNEKLFF	TGTGCCAGCAGTGAAAGGACAGGAGGACCAACTAATGAAAAACTGTTTTTT